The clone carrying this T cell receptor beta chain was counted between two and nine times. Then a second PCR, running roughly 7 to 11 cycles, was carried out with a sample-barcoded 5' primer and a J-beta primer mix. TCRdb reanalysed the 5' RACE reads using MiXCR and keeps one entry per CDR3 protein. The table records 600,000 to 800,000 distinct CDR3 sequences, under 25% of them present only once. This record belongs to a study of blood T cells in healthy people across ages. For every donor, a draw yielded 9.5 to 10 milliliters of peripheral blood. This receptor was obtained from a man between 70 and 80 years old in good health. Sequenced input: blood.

The CDR3 region has the DNA TGTGCCAGCAGTGAAGCTACCCCCAGGGTGGGGTCTGGAAACACCATATATTTT. It encodes CASSEATPRVGSGNTIYF. The chain combines TRBV6-1 with TRBJ1-3, with D tentatively TRBD1 (5 bases). Deletions cut 0 bases from V and 1 base from J, with 16 bases between. Germline lookup yields CDR1 MNHNS and CDR2 SASEGT. The CDR3 has 18 residues.